Given below is one T cell receptor delta chain in context. Its antigen specificity is not known. The protein held in TCRdb is that of a much larger clone and does not match this DNA's translation at residue 6, likely because of a read error; the protein shown is translated from the DNA. For bulk TCR repertoire analysis, Vgamma9/Vdelta2+ and Vdelta2-negative gammadelta T cell populations were isolated by flow sorting from peripheral blood mononuclear cells. The record originates from a study of γδ T cells in repeated Plasmodium falciparum infection (dated by TCRdb to about 2021). About the investigation overall: The natural-infection arm enrolled Malian children exposed to intense seasonal malaria transmission and compared the Malian children with Australian children matched for age and gender. Four controlled human malaria infections were administered to roughly five malaria-naive U.S. adults over roughly 590 days by bites from P. falciparum NF54-infected Anopheles stephensi mosquitoes. Samples from controlled-infection subjects were taken at baseline, right before selected infections, and 21 days after each infection. Malian gammadelta TCR repertoires were analysed cross-sectionally during no-transmission periods and longitudinally across acute febrile malaria episodes. In the study, the shaping of the human gammadelta T cell repertoire by repeated Plasmodium falciparum infection was examined using natural infection in Mali and controlled human malaria infection. What the authors observed across the whole study: Analysis of inter-individual variability in gammadelta T cell responses was limited by the small size of the controlled-infection cohort. Compared with Australian children, Malian children appeared to have Vdelta2-negative gammadelta TCR repertoires that were more clonally expanded, less diverse and less shared. A highly stable polyclonal repertoire over time and infection, with many inter-individual overlapping TCRgamma sequences, was shown by Vgamma9/Vdelta2+ TCR repertoires. Repeated controlled infections appeared to drive waves of new clonotype selection in Vdelta2-negative, largely Vdelta1+, gammadelta TCR repertoires. The Malian cohort was drawn from a small rural village made up mostly of one ethnic group, which limits generalizability.

As encoded in the germline V gene, CDR1 is TSWWSYY while CDR2 is QGS. Measured from the cysteine to the phenylalanine, the CDR3 is 21 residues long. The CDR3 DNA has 63 bases and is translated from base 1. Trimming takes 5 bases off V and 6 bases off J; junction bases not matched to a gene: 23. The protocol used for the library was multiplex PCR. The reads were generated on an Illumina MiSeq. Every sorted gammadelta T cell sample had both its TCR gamma (TRG) and TCR delta (TRD) chains sequenced. The study's own analysis went as follows. The repertoire analyses drew on clonotype tree plots, the accumulated frequency of the top 20 clonotypes, and diversity index (DI) and D75 metrics. For TCRdb, the public reads were processed anew by CATT, and duplicate DNA sequences were folded into one row. The V and J calls reflect TCRdb's pipeline rather than the authors' work. This sample has roughly 50,000 delta-chain clones in its table, and 1.6% of those were observed once. Jointly, the top ten make up approximately 8.6% of the sample.

This sequence originates from a pool of human donors (malaria-infected and uninfected, not separated). Sequencing was carried out using gamma-delta T cells from blood. The V gene is TRDV1 and the J gene is TRDJ2, and TRDD3 aligns with 11 junction nucleotides. Assignment of the J gene here rests on matching the DNA to germline, because TCRdb gives none. CDR3 reads: CALGFPYLQDLGDTRAAQLFF. The DNA is as follows: TGTGCTCTTGGGTTTCCCTACCTGCAAGACCTGGGGGATACTCGGGCAGCACAACTCTTCTTT.